These T cell receptor beta chains were read from a single sample in a study of T cells after yellow fever vaccination. One entry per CDR3 protein, called by TCRdb with MiXCR from the 5' RACE reads. Counted here are a few hundred thousand distinct CDR3 sequences, less than 9% occurring once; the ten biggest clones make up about 0.9%. The specimen was CD4+ T cells sorted from PBMCs, collected 15 days after the yellow fever booster vaccination. These receptors originate from a man aged 30 to 45 who received the YFV17D yellow fever vaccine. Both conserved end residues are part of each CDR3. D genes are given only for firm matches. The listing skips clone size in some rows; elsewhere it reads once, few, many or a size class.

>TRBJ2-1|few|TRBD2|TRBV5-1
CASSFSGRDYNEQFF
TGCGCCAGCAGCTTTAGCGGGAGAGACTACAATGAGCAGTTCTTC
>TRBJ2-1|few|TRBD2|TRBV10-3
CASSSGTSRGEVEQFF
TGTGCCTCCTCAAGCGGGACTAGCCGAGGAGAGGTTGAGCAGTTCTTC
>TRBJ2-1|-|TRBD2|TRBV6-1
CASSPGTSYNEQFF
TGTGCCAGCAGTCCCGGGACTAGCTACAATGAGCAGTTCTTC
>TRBJ2-1|many|-|TRBV7-9
CASSRGPSSYNEQFF
TGTGCCAGCAGCCGAGGGCCGAGCTCCTACAATGAGCAGTTCTTC
>TRBJ2-3|-|TRBD2|TRBV7-2
CASSSGLAGVAMQYF
TGTGCCAGCAGCTCGGGACTAGCGGGAGTAGCTATGCAGTATTTT
>TRBJ2-5|few|-|TRBV5-1
CASSLAPGIQETQYF
TGCGCCAGCAGCTTGGCCCCGGGGATCCAAGAGACCCAGTACTTC
>TRBJ2-7|-|TRBD2|TRBV7-2
CASSYQGTNGEQYF
TGTGCCAGCAGTTATCAAGGGACTAACGGCGAGCAGTACTTC
>TRBJ2-7|few|TRBD1|TRBV4-2
CASSHPRGTGGAEQYF
TGTGCCAGCAGCCACCCTAGAGGGACAGGGGGCGCCGAGCAGTACTTC
>TRBJ1-3|-|-|TRBV4-3
CASSQAWRGRNTIYF
TGCGCCAGCAGCCAAGCTTGGCGGGGACGAAACACCATATATTTT
>TRBJ2-5|-|-|TRBV20-1
CSARDFGRAALETQYF
TGCAGTGCTAGAGATTTTGGTCGGGCCGCCTTGGAGACCCAGTACTTC
>TRBJ2-1|few|TRBD2|TRBV20-1
CSAGTSGRLNEQFF
TGCAGTGCTGGAACTAGCGGGAGGTTAAATGAGCAGTTCTTC
>TRBJ2-1|-|TRBD2|TRBV7-2
CASSSTSGVNYNEQFF
TGTGCCAGCAGCTCAACTAGCGGGGTGAACTACAATGAGCAGTTCTTC
>TRBJ1-1|many|-|TRBV6-6
CASSYEDSRAFF
TGTGCCAGCAGTTATGAGGACAGTCGTGCTTTCTTT
>TRBJ2-7|-|-|TRBV18
CASSPPSVGANYEQYF
TGTGCCAGCTCACCGCCCTCGGTGGGGGCGAACTACGAGCAGTACTTC
>TRBJ2-1|many|-|TRBV5-1
CASSLGPSSYNEQFF
TGCGCCAGCAGCTTGGGTCCGAGCTCCTACAATGAGCAGTTCTTC
>TRBJ2-5|-|TRBD1|TRBV20-1
CSARDPTGAGETQYF
TGCAGTGCTAGAGATCCGACAGGGGCGGGGGAGACCCAGTACTTC
>TRBJ2-5|many|TRBD2|TRBV20-1
CSASLAGGKETQYF
TGCAGTGCCTCACTAGCGGGAGGTAAAGAGACCCAGTACTTC
>TRBJ2-3|many|TRBD2|TRBV7-2
CASSLGTSGNTDTQYF
TGTGCCAGCAGCTTAGGGACTAGCGGAAACACAGATACGCAGTATTTT
>TRBJ2-3|-|TRBD2|TRBV20-1
CSASGVAGERTQYF
TGCAGTGCTAGTGGGGTAGCGGGAGAGAGGACGCAGTATTTT
>TRBJ2-5|many|-|TRBV3-1
CASALGGGATQYF
TGTGCCAGTGCACTAGGGGGTGGTGCCACCCAGTACTTC
>TRBJ1-1|-|TRBD1|TRBV5-1
CASAGGTGGGGTEAFF
TGCGCCAGCGCCGGAGGGACAGGGGGCGGAGGCACTGAAGCTTTCTTT
>TRBJ2-7|few|TRBD2|TRBV28
CASSFGLAGVPDSYEQYF
TGTGCCAGCAGTTTTGGACTAGCGGGAGTCCCCGACTCCTACGAGCAGTACTTC
>TRBJ2-1|many|TRBD2|TRBV20-1
CSAGLAGRNNEQFF
TGCAGTGCTGGACTAGCGGGACGGAACAATGAGCAGTTCTTC
>TRBJ2-7|few|-|TRBV28
CASKEVGGAPSDEQYF
TGTGCCAGCAAAGAAGTCGGGGGCGCTCCAAGCGACGAGCAGTACTTC